This entry lists 9 T cell receptor beta chains sequenced from one sample in a study of T cells in Graves' hyperthyroidism and ophthalmopathy (dated by TCRdb to the late 2010s). The library was made by multiplex PCR. Sequenced using an Illumina HiSeq 2000. TCR beta CDR3 regions were amplified from RNA transcripts. The TCR CDR3 was subjected to a first round of RT-PCR using the HTBI primer set and the Qiagen OneStep RT-PCR kit. TCRdb reanalyzed the raw reads on its own, using fastp at Q25 for trimming and MiXCR for clone calling, and kept in-frame beta chains. Identical CDR3 proteins give one entry, which carries the most common genes and DNA. This sample holds 300,000 to 450,000 distinct CDR3 sequences; about 18% were observed only once. Of the sample, around two fifths is held by the ten largest clones. The sequencing input was blood. Receptors originate from a young man with Graves' ophthalmopathy.

There are many counts of this clonotype. The gene calls are TRBV2 and TRBJ2-1, with 8 bases lining up with TRBD1. J lost 5 bases, V lost 9 bases, and 9 bases had no gene match. The germline V gene encodes CDR1 SNHLY and CDR2 FYNNEI. This CDR3 spans 14 amino acids. CDR3 protein: CASKGQGRDNEQFF. In DNA, the CDR3 is TGTGCCAGTAAAGGACAGGGACGTGACAATGAGCAGTTCTTC.

This clonotype was seen repeatedly, ten times or more. The chain recombines TRBV6-1 with TRBJ2-7; D possibly uses TRBD1 or TRBD2 (5 bases each). V gave up 2 bases and J gave up 6 bases, with 11 bases separating them. Germline assignment: CDR1 MNHNS and CDR2 SASEGT. The CDR3 has 13 amino acids. CDR3 in DNA: TGTGCCAGCAGTGAACGGGGCGCCGGCGAGCAGTACTTC. Residues: CASSERGAGEQYF.

The chain recombines TRBV29-1 with TRBJ2-7; 11 bases map to TRBD2. Losses at the gene ends were 2 bases for V and 2 bases for J; bases not matched to a gene: 2. From germline, CDR1 is SQVTM and CDR2 ANQGSEA. The CDR3 consists of 14 residues. CDR3 in amino acids: CSVELAGGAYEQYF. The CDR3 bases are TGCAGCGTTGAACTAGCGGGGGGCGCCTACGAGCAGTACTTC.

V is TRBV6-2 or TRBV6-3 and J is TRBJ1-2; D gene unclear. V was pared by 8 bases and J by 3 bases, with 4 bases between. CDR3 length equals 10 residues. Germline V gene sequence: CDR1 MNHEY, CDR2 SVGEGT. The CDR3 spells CASGDYGYTF. The CDR3, as DNA: TGTGCCAGCGGCGACTATGGCTACACCTTC.

This clonotype was counted many times. This rearrangement joins TRBV7-8 to TRBJ2-1; D remains ambiguous. The CDR3 loop spans 13 amino acids. Trimming shortened V by 5 bases and J by 5 bases, and 10 bases separated the two germline ends. CDR1 and CDR2 from the germline V gene are SGHVS and FQNEAQ. CDR3 sequence reads: CASSPWQNNEQFF. In nucleotides, the CDR3 is TGTGCCAGCAGCCCCTGGCAGAACAATGAGCAGTTCTTC.

In this sample, this clonotype turned up many times. The chain is built from TRBV29-1 and TRBJ1-1, with D possibly matching TRBD1 (5 bases). Trimming left V 7 bases short and J 12 bases short, with 15 bases between. The germline V gene has CDR1 SQVTM and CDR2 ANQGSEA. This CDR3 comprises 10 residues. CDR3 sequence: CSAFRGHSFF. The CDR3 DNA follows: TGCAGCGCATTCCGGGGCCATTCTTTCTTT. Drawing the rest from reference TRBV29-1 and TRBJ1-1, the complete variable domain is SAVISQKPSRDICQRGTSLTIQCQVDSQVTMMFWYRQQPGQSLTLIATANQGSEATYESGFVIDKFPISRPNLTFSTLTVSNMSPEDSSIYLCSAFRGHSFFGQGTRLTVV.

This clonotype was counted many times. The V gene is TRBV11-1, the J gene TRBJ2-5, with unresolved D. Deletions cut 3 bases from V and 6 bases from J, with 11 bases between. Looked up from germline, CDR1 is SGHAT and CDR2 is FQDESV (reference sequence). There are 13 residues in the CDR3. CDR3 residues: CASSFDLDQTQYF. The DNA of the CDR3 is TGTGCCAGCAGCTTTGACCTGGATCAGACCCAGTACTTC.

This clonotype has at least ten counts. V usage is TRBV6-5 and J usage is TRBJ1-1; 7 nucleotides align to TRBD1. The V gene's germline CDR1 is MNHEY and CDR2 SVGAGI. CDR3 length equals 15 residues. After removal of 3 bases from V and 0 bases from J, the junction contained 4 bases not matched to a gene. In DNA form, the CDR3 reads TGTGCCAGCAGTTATAGAGGGACAGTGAACACTGAAGCTTTCTTT. Amino acids: CASSYRGTVNTEAFF.

J is TRBJ2-6 and V is TRBV6-2 or TRBV6-3; TRBD1 is a possible D gene (5 bases). The germline V gene has CDR1 MNHEY and CDR2 SVGEGT. Trimming cost V 0 bases and J 2 bases, with 5 bases left between them. The CDR3 runs to 15 residues. CDR3 loop: CASSYSGPGANVLTF. CDR3 DNA: TGTGCCAGCAGTTACTCGGGGCCTGGGGCCAACGTCCTGACTTTC.